The 14 T cell receptor beta chains below come from one sample, sequenced in a study of OX40 agonist ivuxolimab in advanced cancers. TCRdb keeps only in-frame clones here, not all; method: immunoSEQ multiplex PCR. The sample yields about 53,000 clones, about 88% seen once. Sequenced here: CD4+ or CD8+ T cells sorted from blood, sampled in a trial of the OX40 agonist ivuxolimab. These receptors were collected from an adult with an advanced solid tumor such as melanoma, head and neck, liver or kidney cancer.

V usage is TRBV7-6 and J usage is TRBJ1-1; tentatively, D is TRBD1 (6 bases). The CDR3 covers 15 residues. Trimming took off 4 bases at V and 5 bases at J, with 17 bases between the two ends. Germline CDR1 is SGHVS and CDR2 is FNYEAQ. CDR3 DNA: TGTGCCAGCAGCTCCGAACCGGACAGTCAGACTGAAGCTTTCTTT. Protein sequence: CASSSEPDSQTEAFF.

The V call is TRBV9, the J call TRBJ1-2; D not certain. CDR1 and CDR2 (germline): SGDLS, YYNGEE. The V end lost 0 bases, the J end lost 4 bases, and 10 bases lay between the germline ends. This CDR3 is built from 14 residues. This chain's CDR3 is CASSVAGGIYGYTF. The DNA of the CDR3 is TGTGCCAGCAGCGTAGCTGGCGGTATCTATGGCTACACCTTC.

To note about this clone: One end of the junction fails to match germline, which may point to a read error. The chain joins TRBV5-8 to TRBJ2-7, with TRBD2 as a possible D gene (7 bases). Germline V gene lookup returns CDR1 SGHTS and CDR2 YDEGEE. The CDR3 totals 11 residues. CDR3 in DNA: TGTGCCAGCAGCAGGGGGGGCCAAAAACACTTC. This translates into CASSRGGQKHF.

This clone was picked up a small number of times. V gene TRBV7-9 combines with J gene TRBJ1-2, with D maybe TRBD1 (5 bases). Trimming removed 5 bases at V and 3 bases at J, with 13 bases between. Germline loops: CDR1 SEHNR, CDR2 FQNEAQ (reference sequence). CDR3 length: 14 residues. CDR3 residues: CASSPVGRDYGYTF. The CDR3 nucleotides read TGTGCCAGCAGCCCAGTGGGACGGGACTATGGCTACACCTTC.

J is TRBJ2-5 and V is TRBV5-1; the match to TRBD2 covers 8 bases. The end of the DNA fits TRBJ2-7 better, so the J call may be wrong. This CDR3 is 14 amino acids long. The germline V gene has CDR1 SGHRS and CDR2 YFSETQ. The CDR3 region is CASSPGIAGGEQYF. As DNA, the CDR3 is TGCGCCAGCAGCCCCGGGATCGCGGGGGGCGAGCAGTACTTC.

V usage is TRBV14 and J usage is TRBJ2-7; tentatively, D is TRBD2 (6 bases). Per the germline V gene, CDR1 is SGHDN and CDR2 is FVKESK. The CDR3 covers 14 residues. V lost 5 bases, J lost 2 bases, and 13 bases lay in between. Here the CDR3 reads CASSVAGSPYEQYF. In DNA, the CDR3 is TGTGCCAGCAGCGTCGCGGGGTCCCCCTACGAGCAGTACTTC.

This chain links TRBV5-1 with TRBJ2-1, with 7 nucleotides matching TRBD2. The CDR3 spans 14 residues. After removal of 2 bases from V and 7 bases from J, the junction contained 6 bases not matched to a gene. Germline V lookup: CDR1 SGHRS, CDR2 YFSETQ. CDR3 protein: CASSLAGPLNEQFF. In DNA, the CDR3 is TGCGCCAGCAGCTTAGCGGGACCTTTGAATGAGCAGTTCTTC.

In this sample, this clone turned up a few times. The chain combines TRBV19 with TRBJ1-1, with D perhaps matching TRBD1 (5 bases). Trimming removed 5 bases from V and 1 base from J, with 8 bases in between. The length of the CDR3 is 13 residues. In germline, CDR1 is LNHDA, CDR2 SQIVND (reference sequence). The CDR3 DNA follows: TGTGCCAGTAGTCTCAGGGAGAACACTGAAGCTTTCTTT. This gives the protein CASSLRENTEAFF.

The DNA for the CDR3 is TGTGCCTGGAGTACCGGGACCTGGGGTAGGACCCAGTACTTC. This gives the protein CAWSTGTWGRTQYF. The chain uses TRBV30 and TRBJ2-5, with D tentatively TRBD1 or TRBD2 (5 bases each). V was pared by 2 bases and J by 7 bases, with 17 bases between. CDR1 GTSNPN and CDR2 SVGIG come from the germline V gene (reference sequence). This CDR3 has 14 amino acids.

The chain has TRBV5-1 and TRBJ2-5; perhaps D is TRBD1 or TRBD2 (5 bases each). CDR1 and CDR2 from the germline V gene are SGHRS and YFSETQ. The CDR3 has 16 residues. The V end was cut by 3 bases, the J end by 5 bases, with 20 bases between. DNA for the CDR3: TGCGCCAGCAGCTCTTTCGGGACGCGGGCGTTGGAGACCCAGTACTTC. It codes for CASSSFGTRALETQYF.

Concerning this clone: Other DNA sequences of this sample code for an identical CDR3. The rearrangement links TRBV5-1 to TRBJ2-3; D gene ambiguous. Trimming left V 0 bases short and J 0 bases short, with 2 bases between. CDR3 size: 13 residues. Germline loops: CDR1 SGHRS, CDR2 YFSETQ. The CDR3 DNA reads as TGCGCCAGCAGCTTGGGTAGCACAGATACGCAGTATTTT. Protein product: CASSLGSTDTQYF. The full variable domain, with the rest looked up from reference TRBV5-1 and TRBJ2-3, is KAGVTQTPRYLIKTRGQQVTLSCSPISGHRSVSWYQQTPGQGLQFLFEYFSETQRNKGNFPGRFSGRQFSNSRSEMNVSTLELGDSALYLCASSLGSTDTQYFGPGTRLTVL.

This chain joins TRBV18 and TRBJ2-7; D unclear. The germline V gene has CDR1 KGHSH and CDR2 LQKENI. The CDR3 sequence is 13 residues long. The V gene lost 1 base and the J gene lost 5 bases, with 9 bases spanning the gap. The CDR3 nucleotides read TGTGCCAGCTCACCACAGAACCCGAACGAGCAGTACTTC. This translates into CASSPQNPNEQYF. Full variable domain (outside the CDR3, taken from reference TRBV18 and TRBJ2-7): NAGVMQNPRHLVRRRGQEARLRCSPMKGHSHVYWYRQLPEEGLKFMVYLQKENIIDESGMPKERFSAEFPKEGPSILRIQQVVRGDSAAYFCASSPQNPNEQYFGPGTRLTVT.

The chain links TRBV7-6 to TRBJ2-1; D remains unclear. Between the trimmed V and J ends, which lost 10 bases and 0 bases, there was a span of 16 bases. CDR3 size: 15 residues. From germline, CDR1 is SGHVS and CDR2 FNYEAQ. The CDR3 DNA sequence: TGTGCCACCCCCAGTAGGTTTAGCTCCTACAATGAGCAGTTCTTC. Translated: CATPSRFSSYNEQFF.

V is TRBV5-4 and J is TRBJ2-7, with D possibly matching TRBD1 (7 bases). The V end was cut by 5 bases, the J end by 2 bases, with 14 bases between. Germline values: CDR1 SGHNT, CDR2 YYREEE (reference sequence). The CDR3 length is 14 residues. The CDR3, as DNA: TGTGCCAGCAGACCGCAGGGGGGCACCTACGAGCAGTACTTC. Translated, it gives CASRPQGGTYEQYF.